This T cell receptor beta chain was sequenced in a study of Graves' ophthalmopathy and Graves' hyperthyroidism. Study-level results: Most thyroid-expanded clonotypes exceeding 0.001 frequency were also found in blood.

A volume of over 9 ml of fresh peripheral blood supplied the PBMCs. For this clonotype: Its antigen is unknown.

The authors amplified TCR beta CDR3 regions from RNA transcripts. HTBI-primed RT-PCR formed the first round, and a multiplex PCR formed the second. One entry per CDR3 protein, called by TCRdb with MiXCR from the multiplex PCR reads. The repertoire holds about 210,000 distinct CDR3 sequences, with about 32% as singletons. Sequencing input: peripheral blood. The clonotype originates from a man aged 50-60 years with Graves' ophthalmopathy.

CDR3 amino acids: CASSRPGLNTEAFF. The CDR3 DNA sequence: TGTGCCAGCAGCCGACCTGGACTGAACACTGAAGCTTTCTTT. The chain is built from TRBV7-9 and TRBJ1-1; no clear D. Germline V gives CDR1 SEHNR, CDR2 FQNEAQ (reference sequence). This CDR3 region has 14 residues. Trimming left V 5 bases short and J 0 bases short, with 10 bases between.